The sequence of this T cell receptor (beta chain) was determined in a study of T cells in Graves' hyperthyroidism and ophthalmopathy. Across the study: Blood was drawn when the patient was first diagnosed and still untreated. Study findings and constraints: Most expanded thyroid clonotypes above 0.001 recurred in blood. A model using 13 V-J features told ophthalmopathy apart from stable hyperthyroidism.

Amplification yielded TCR beta CDR3 regions, with RNA transcripts as the source. RT-PCR in the first round (using the HTBI primer set) targeted the TCR CDR3. Via MiXCR, TCRdb re-called the multiplex PCR reads, giving one row per CDR3 protein. The table includes fewer than 750,000 distinct CDR3 sequences, roughly 14% detected once. Not enrolled were patients with uncontrolled infection, other autoimmune disease, pregnancy or lactation. This clonotype occurred many times. Its target is not known. The TCR comes from a woman aged 45 to 65 with Graves' ophthalmopathy. What was sequenced was blood.

CDR3 nucleotides: TGTGCCAGCAGTTCGAGCCGGAAATACGAGCAGTACTTC. This gives the protein CASSSSRKYEQYF. This chain links TRBV6-2 or TRBV6-3 with TRBJ2-7; D gene unclear. Per the germline V gene, CDR1 is MNHEY and CDR2 is SVGEGT. Deletions cut 4 bases from V and 4 bases from J, with 11 bases between. This CDR3 has 13 residues.